Shown below are 25 T cell receptor beta chains from a single sample sequenced in a study of blood T cell repertoires in COVID-19. TCRdb's copy holds only in-frame clones and misses some; the assay was immunoSEQ multiplex PCR. This table has approximately 44,000 clones, roughly nine tenths appearing once. Sequencing was performed on peripheral blood. These receptors originate from a woman older than 75 with acute or convalescent COVID-19.

This CDR3 reads CASSEAGGTGSPYEQYV. CDR3 coding DNA: TGTGCCAGCAGTGAAGCGGGTGGGACAGGATCTCCCTACGAGCAGTACGTC. The rearrangement uses TRBV6-1 and TRBJ2-7, with 8 nucleotides matching TRBD1. The germline CDR1 and CDR2 sequences are MNHNS and SASEGT. The CDR3 runs to 17 residues. Losses at the gene ends were 0 bases for V and 2 bases for J; bases not matched to a gene: 9.

V usage is TRBV6-2 or TRBV6-3 and J usage is TRBJ2-5; 9 bases agree with TRBD1. Germline V gives CDR1 MNHEY, CDR2 SVGEGT. V lost 6 bases to trimming and J lost 2 bases; unmatched junction nucleotides: 7. The CDR3 is 15 residues long. This CDR3 reads CASSPPDRGQETQYF. CDR3 DNA sequence: TGTGCCAGCAGCCCTCCGGACAGGGGTCAAGAGACCCAGTACTTC.

This clone was recorded only once. The genes are TRBV7-2 and TRBJ1-1; D is ambiguous. The germline V gene has CDR1 SGHTA and CDR2 FQGNSA. Trimming cost V 1 base and J 8 bases, with 11 bases left between them. This CDR3 has 13 residues. The CDR3: CASSLVSRREAFF. The CDR3 DNA reads as TGTGCCAGCAGCTTAGTTTCCAGGCGAGAAGCTTTCTTT.

V gene TRBV6-5 combines with J gene TRBJ2-3; 12 nucleotides match TRBD2. The length of the CDR3 is 14 residues. Germline lookup yields CDR1 MNHEY and CDR2 SVGAGI. V was clipped by 9 bases and J by 5 bases; unmatched bases: 6. This CDR3 reads CASSTSGGQDTQYF. The DNA for the CDR3 is TGTGCCAGTTCGACTAGCGGGGGTCAAGATACGCAGTATTTT.

This rearrangement joins TRBV7-8 to TRBJ2-3; D is possibly TRBD1 (5 bases). The ends were cut back, 1 base at V and 2 bases at J, with 13 bases in the middle. CDR1 is SGHVS and CDR2 is FQNEAQ in the germline V gene. CDR3 length: 16 amino acids. The CDR3 DNA sequence: TGTGCCAGCAGCTTAGTTGCAGGGCTAGACACAGATACGCAGTATTTT. It yields the protein CASSLVAGLDTDTQYF.

The CDR3 spells CASSGETGPNEKLFF. The CDR3 coding sequence is TGTGCCAGCAGCGGAGAGACAGGGCCTAATGAAAAACTGTTTTTT. The V gene is TRBV9, the J gene TRBJ1-4, with TRBD1 identical over 7 bases. CDR3 length: 15 amino acids. J gave up 3 bases and V 3 bases, and 5 bases lay outside the gene matches. Germline V gene lookup returns CDR1 SGDLS and CDR2 YYNGEE.

The rearrangement joins TRBV7-8 to TRBJ2-7; 12 bases are a match to TRBD2. The CDR3 is 16 residues long. With V trimmed by 4 bases and J by 3 bases, 7 bases remained unmatched. Per germline, CDR1 SGHVS and CDR2 FQNEAQ. CDR3 coding DNA: TGTGCCAGCAGCTCGACTAGCGGGGGAGCCCTCTACGAGCAGTACGTC. Its translation is CASSSTSGGALYEQYV.

The chain is built from TRBV7-6 and TRBJ2-7; D may be TRBD2 (6 bases). The CDR3 is 14 amino acids. In germline, CDR1 is SGHVS, CDR2 FNYEAQ. V was cut by 1 base and J by 4 bases, with 11 bases left in between. In DNA, the CDR3 is TGTGCCAGCAGCTTAGAGCCAGGGAGGTACGAGCAGTACTTC. It codes for CASSLEPGRYEQYF.

This clone was seen a few times. CDR3 residues: CASTFSRGADEQFF. The DNA of the CDR3 is TGCGCCAGCACCTTTAGCCGGGGGGCGGATGAGCAGTTCTTC. The rearrangement uses TRBV4-1 and TRBJ2-1; D might be TRBD2 (7 bases). Germline V gene lookup returns CDR1 MGHRA and CDR2 YSYEKL. V lost 7 bases and J 8 bases, leaving 18 bases between the germline ends. There are 14 residues in the CDR3.

The chain recombines TRBV28 with TRBJ1-5, with D possibly TRBD1 on 6 matching bases. Germline assignment: CDR1 MDHEN and CDR2 SYDVKM. The CDR3 spans 14 residues. The V end lost 8 bases, the J end lost 7 bases, and 18 bases lay between the germline ends. DNA of the CDR3: TGTGCCAGCCTCGGGGCAGGGGAAGGACAGCCCCAGCATTTT. Translation gives CASLGAGEGQPQHF.

The J gene is TRBJ2-1, the V gene TRBV21-1; the table names TRBD1, a call not compared with the DNA. TRBV21-1 is a documented pseudogene. CDR3 length: 18 amino acids. CDR3 coding DNA: TGTGCCAGCAGCCTCAGAATACAGGGAACCAACTCCTACAATGAGCAGTTCTTC. Its protein product is CASSLRIQGTNSYNEQFF.

This clone was observed once. The rearrangement uses TRBV6-5 and TRBJ1-5, with TRBD1 matching 7 bases. The germline CDR1 and CDR2 sequences are MNHEY and SVGAGI. The CDR3 has 14 amino acids. J lost 1 base, V lost 6 bases, and 3 bases had no gene match. The CDR3 bases are TGTGCCAGCAGGAAACAGGGGAGCAATCAGCCCCAGCATTTT. Translated, it gives CASRKQGSNQPQHF.

The CDR3 bases are TGTGCCAGCAGGTGGACAGGGGGGACAGATACGCAGTATTTT. Its translation is CASRWTGGTDTQYF. The chain combines TRBV25-1 with TRBJ2-3; 10 bases agree with TRBD1. This CDR3 is 14 amino acids long. Germline V gene sequence: CDR1 MGHDK, CDR2 SYGVNS. With 6 bases clipped from V and 3 bases from J, the junction kept 3 bases outside the gene matches.

The CDR3: CASTLRGQPYGYTF. The DNA for the CDR3 is TGTGCCAGCACCCTAAGGGGCCAGCCCTATGGCTACACCTTC. The genes are TRBV28 and TRBJ1-2, with D perhaps matching TRBD1 (5 bases). The V end lost 7 bases, the J end lost 4 bases, and 16 bases lay between the germline ends. Germline V gene sequence: CDR1 MDHEN, CDR2 SYDVKM. CDR3 length: 14 amino acids.

This clone has a single count. V and J are TRBV11-2 and TRBJ2-7; 12 bases align to TRBD1. The V segment lost 5 bases and the J segment 5 bases; nucleotides outside the gene matches: 7. Germline V gene sequence: CDR1 SGHAT, CDR2 FQNNGV. CDR3 length: 15 amino acids. CDR3 nucleotide sequence: TGTGCCAGCAGCCGTTACGGGACAGGGGGCAACGAGCAGTACGTC. Its translation is CASSRYGTGGNEQYV.

The chain is built from TRBV14 and TRBJ2-1, with TRBD1 matching over 8 bases. The J segment lost 2 bases and the V segment lost 4 bases, leaving 4 bases of the junction unmatched. CDR1 SGHDN and CDR2 FVKESK come from the germline V gene. The CDR3 spans 15 residues. The CDR3, as DNA: TGTGCCAGCAGCCCAAGACAGGGGCCCTACAATGAGCAGTTCTTC. Residues: CASSPRQGPYNEQFF.

This chain connects TRBV7-9 to TRBJ2-1, with 13 bases aligning to TRBD2. This CDR3 region has 15 residues. The V gene end was trimmed by 5 bases and the J gene end by 9 bases; junction bases not matched to a gene: 7. Germline V gene data show CDR1 as SEHNR and CDR2 as FQNEAQ (reference sequence). Here the CDR3 reads CASSLLAGGLSEQFF. CDR3 sequence (DNA): TGTGCCAGCAGCCTACTAGCGGGGGGGCTTAGTGAGCAGTTCTTC. The full variable domain, rest sourced from reference TRBV7-9 and TRBJ2-1, is DTGVSQNPRHKITKRGQNVTFRCDPISEHNRLYWYRQTLGQGPEFLTYFQNEAQLEKSRLLSDRFSAERPKGSFSTLEIQRTEQGDSAMYLCASSLLAGGLSEQFFGPGTRLTVL.

The chain uses TRBV3-1 (or the pseudogene TRBV3-2) and TRBJ1-2; D unclear. CDR3 length equals 14 residues. Germline V gene sequence: CDR1 LGHDT, CDR2 YNNKEL (reference sequence). V lost 0 bases and J 4 bases, leaving 9 bases between the germline ends. The CDR3 DNA reads as TGTGCCAGCAGCCAAGATGCCAGTCCCTATGGCTACACCTTC. Its translation is CASSQDASPYGYTF.

This chain connects TRBV6-5 to TRBJ2-5; 8 nucleotides match TRBD1. This CDR3 contains 15 residues. From germline, CDR1 is MNHEY and CDR2 SVGAGI. Trimming took 8 bases from V and 1 from J; bases not matched to a gene: 9. CDR3: CASGKDRATQETQYF. CDR3 DNA: TGTGCCAGCGGAAAGGACAGGGCGACCCAAGAGACCCAGTACTTC.

The rearrangement links TRBV15 to TRBJ1-5, with a tentative D call TRBD1 (6 bases). The germline V gene encodes CDR1 LNHNV and CDR2 YYDKDF (reference sequence). V was cut by 1 base and J by 6 bases, with 16 bases left in between. CDR3 length equals 16 residues. The CDR3 coding sequence is TGTGCCACCAGCAGAGGGGGGCGGGGGGTACCTCAGCCCCAGCATTTT. This codes for CATSRGGRGVPQPQHF.

The CDR3 sequence: CASRGQGEATRLFF. DNA for the CDR3: TGTGCCAGCAGAGGACAGGGGGAGGCTACGAGACTGTTTTTT. J is TRBJ1-4 and V is TRBV6-5, with 10 positions matching TRBD1. The germline gives CDR1 MNHEY, CDR2 SVGAGI. With 6 bases clipped from V and 13 bases from J, the junction kept 11 bases outside the gene matches. CDR3 length: 14 residues.

CDR3 DNA: TGTGCCAGCAGATCTCCGGACACCTATGGCTACACCTTC. It encodes CASRSPDTYGYTF. The V and J genes are TRBV28 and TRBJ1-2; the D gene is possibly TRBD1 (5 bases). Germline CDR1 and CDR2: MDHEN and SYDVKM. V lost 6 bases and J 4 bases, leaving 12 bases between the germline ends. The CDR3 is 13 residues long.

This chain uses TRBV4-2 with TRBJ2-2; 7 nucleotides line up with TRBD2. Trimming cost V 4 bases and J 6 bases; bases outside gene matches: 2. The germline gives CDR1 LGHNA, CDR2 YNFKEQ. This CDR3 has 13 amino acids. Here the CDR3 DNA reads TGTGCCAGCAGCCGGGGGGGGGCCGGGGAGCTGTTTTTT. Its translation: CASSRGGAGELFF.

The genes are TRBV28 and TRBJ2-2; TRBD1 matches 8 bases. The CDR3 runs to 14 residues. Germline CDR1 and CDR2: MDHEN and SYDVKM. Germline trimming cut 5 bases from V and 3 bases from J; bases unmatched to any gene: 2. The CDR3 DNA follows: TGTGCCAGCAGTCGGACAGGGTACACCGGGGAGCTGTTTTTT. Its translation: CASSRTGYTGELFF.

V is TRBV3-1 (or the pseudogene TRBV3-2) and J is TRBJ1-2; D ambiguous. The CDR3 spans 17 residues. CDR1 is LGHDT and CDR2 is YNNKEL in the germline V gene (reference sequence). V was trimmed by 5 bases and J by 10 bases, leaving 29 bases between them. The CDR3 nucleotides are TGTGCCAGCAGCGAGACTACGCCGGGAGCTTCACCCCATGACTACACCTTC. It codes for CASSETTPGASPHDYTF.